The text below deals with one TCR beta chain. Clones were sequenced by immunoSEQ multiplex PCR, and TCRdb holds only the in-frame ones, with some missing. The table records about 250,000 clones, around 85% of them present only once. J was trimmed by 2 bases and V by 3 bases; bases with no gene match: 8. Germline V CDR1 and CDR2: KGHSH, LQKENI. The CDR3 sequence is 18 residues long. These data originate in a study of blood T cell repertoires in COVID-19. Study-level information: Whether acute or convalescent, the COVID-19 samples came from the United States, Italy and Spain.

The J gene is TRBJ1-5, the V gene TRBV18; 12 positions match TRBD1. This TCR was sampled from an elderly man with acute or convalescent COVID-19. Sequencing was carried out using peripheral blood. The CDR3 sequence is CASSPRGTGGAGNQPQHF. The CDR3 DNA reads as TGTGCCAGCTCACCCAGAGGGACAGGGGGCGCGGGCAATCAGCCCCAGCATTTT.